The 8 T cell receptor beta chains listed next were all sequenced from one sample in a study of breast tumors, draining lymph nodes, adjacent tissues. Breast cancer patients provided tissue from their axillary draining lymph nodes. TCRdb itself ran the multiplex PCR reads through MiXCR, one entry per CDR3 protein. The repertoire holds tens of thousands of distinct CDR3 sequences, with roughly a fifth as singletons. Input material: axillary lymph node tissue. These receptor sequences come from a female donor with breast cancer. Some clones in this sample may be carry-over from other donors' samples.

The table lists this clonotype with many counts. The chain has TRBV14 and TRBJ2-2; 7 nucleotides agree with TRBD2. J gave up 2 bases and V 4 bases, and 4 bases lay outside the gene matches. The CDR3 sequence is 15 residues long. CDR1 and CDR2 from the germline V gene are SGHDN and FVKESK. CDR3 region: CASSPGLVNTGELFF. DNA for the CDR3: TGTGCCAGCAGCCCCGGACTAGTTAACACCGGGGAGCTGTTTTTT. The full variable domain, in which reference TRBV14 and TRBJ2-2 provide the parts outside the CDR3, is EAGVTQFPSHSVIEKGQTVTLRCDPISGHDNLYWYRRVMGKEIKFLLHFVKESKQDESGMPNNRFLAERTGGTYSTLKVQPAELEDSGVYFCASSPGLVNTGELFFGEGSRLTVL.

In its sample, this clonotype was seen a few times. CDR3 DNA sequence: TGTGCCAGTAGTCCCGGGGGGATCTATCAGCCCCAGCATTTT. Its protein product is CASSPGGIYQPQHF. The chain joins TRBV19 to TRBJ1-5; perhaps TRBD1 as D (5 bases). This CDR3 region has 14 residues. The V end lost 5 bases, the J end lost 5 bases, and 13 bases lay between the germline ends. Germline-derived CDR1 and CDR2 are LNHDA and SQIVND (reference sequence).

This clonotype was counted at least ten times. V usage is TRBV7-8 and J usage is TRBJ2-3; a possible D gene is TRBD2 (6 bases). V was trimmed by 5 bases and J by 5 bases, leaving 17 bases between them. The CDR3 loop spans 15 amino acids. Germline CDR1 and CDR2: SGHVS and FQNEAQ. As DNA, the CDR3 is TGTGCCAGCAGCGAGCGCCCAGGGAGGCGAGATACGCAGTATTTT. Translating gives CASSERPGRRDTQYF. Full variable domain (missing parts from reference TRBV7-8 and TRBJ2-3): GAGVSQSPRYKVAKRGQDVALRCDPISGHVSLFWYQQALGQGPEFLTYFQNEAQLDKSGLPSDRFFAERPEGSVSTLKIQRTQQEDSAVYLCASSERPGRRDTQYFGPGTRLTVL.

By proportion, this clonotype is medium-sized. V and J are TRBV7-8 and TRBJ2-1; D ambiguous. Germline V gene data show CDR1 as SGHVS and CDR2 as FQNEAQ. The ends were cut back, 2 bases at V and 8 bases at J, with 10 bases in the middle. This CDR3 is 13 amino acids long. CDR3 nucleotides: TGTGCCAGCAGCTTAATGGCAGGCCATGAGCAGTTCTTC. Amino acids: CASSLMAGHEQFF. Together with reference TRBV7-8 and TRBJ2-1, the CDR3 gives the full variable domain: GAGVSQSPRYKVAKRGQDVALRCDPISGHVSLFWYQQALGQGPEFLTYFQNEAQLDKSGLPSDRFFAERPEGSVSTLKIQRTQQEDSAVYLCASSLMAGHEQFFGPGTRLTVL.

This clonotype was counted at least ten times. The chain couples TRBV9 to TRBJ2-5; no firm D call. CDR3 size: 14 residues. V lost 0 bases to trimming and J lost 5 bases, with 11 bases between them. Per the germline V gene, CDR1 is SGDLS and CDR2 is YYNGEE. CDR3 in DNA: TGTGCCAGCAGCGTAGGTATCGGGTTTGAGACCCAGTACTTC. Protein: CASSVGIGFETQYF.

About this clonotype itself: A much larger clone sits a single nucleotide away, making a read error possible. The chain joins TRBV6-5 to TRBJ2-2; perhaps TRBD2 as D (6 bases). This CDR3 contains 17 residues. The germline CDR1 and CDR2 sequences are MNHEY and SVGAGI. V lost 5 bases and J 0 bases, leaving 16 bases between the germline ends. Here the CDR3 DNA reads TGTGCCAGCAGTCTCGGTGCGGGACCCACGAACACCGGGGAGCTGTTTTTT. Encoded protein: CASSLGAGPTNTGELFF.

In its sample, this clonotype was seen once. This sequence may be a read error, since a much larger clone differs from it by one base. The chain is built from TRBV20-1 and TRBJ2-5; a possible D gene is TRBD2 (5 bases). CDR1 is DFQATT and CDR2 is SNEGSKA in the germline V gene (reference sequence). V dropped 1 base and J dropped 2 bases, with 14 bases sitting between them. This CDR3 is 15 amino acids long. The CDR3 loop reads CSARARGCGQETQYF. The CDR3 DNA is TGCAGTGCTAGAGCGCGAGGGTGTGGTCAAGAGACCCAGTACTTC.

This clonotype has a count of ten or more. This CDR3 is CAISESGERNQPQHF. The CDR3 nucleotides are TGTGCCATCAGTGAGTCCGGGGAACGCAATCAGCCCCAGCATTTT. The chain links TRBV10-3 to TRBJ1-5; D uncertain. The CDR3 has 15 amino acids. From germline, CDR1 is ENHRY and CDR2 SYGVKD. V dropped 0 bases and J dropped 2 bases, with 8 bases sitting between them.